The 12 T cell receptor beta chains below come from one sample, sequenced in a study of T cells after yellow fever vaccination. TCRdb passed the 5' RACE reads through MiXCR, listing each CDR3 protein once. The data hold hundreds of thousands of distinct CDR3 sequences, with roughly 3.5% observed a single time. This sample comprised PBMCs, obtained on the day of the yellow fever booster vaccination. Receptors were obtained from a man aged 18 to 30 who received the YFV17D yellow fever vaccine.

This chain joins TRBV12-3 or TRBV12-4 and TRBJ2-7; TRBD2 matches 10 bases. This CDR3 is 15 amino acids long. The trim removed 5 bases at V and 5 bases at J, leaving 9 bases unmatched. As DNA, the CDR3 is TGTGCCAGCAGTCTGGGTAGCGGGGGGACCAACGAGCAGTACTTC. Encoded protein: CASSLGSGGTNEQYF.

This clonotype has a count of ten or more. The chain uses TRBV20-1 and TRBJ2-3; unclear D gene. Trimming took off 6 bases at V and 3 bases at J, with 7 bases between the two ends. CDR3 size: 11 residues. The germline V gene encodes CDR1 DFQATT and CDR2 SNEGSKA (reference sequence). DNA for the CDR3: TGCAGTGCCCGCAGGACAGATACGCAGTATTTT. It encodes CSARRTDTQYF.

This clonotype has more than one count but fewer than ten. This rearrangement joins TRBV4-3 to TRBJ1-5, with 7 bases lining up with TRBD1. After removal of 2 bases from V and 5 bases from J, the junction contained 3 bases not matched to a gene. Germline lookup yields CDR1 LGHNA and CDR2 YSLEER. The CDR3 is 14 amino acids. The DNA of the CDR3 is TGCGCCAGCAGCCAATCGACAGGGTATCAGCCCCAGCATTTT. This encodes CASSQSTGYQPQHF.

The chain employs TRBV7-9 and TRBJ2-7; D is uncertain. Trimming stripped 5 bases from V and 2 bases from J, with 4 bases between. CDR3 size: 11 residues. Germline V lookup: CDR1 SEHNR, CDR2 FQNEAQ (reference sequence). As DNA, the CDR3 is TGTGCCAGCAGCATCACCTACGAGCAGTACTTC. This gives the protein CASSITYEQYF.

The CDR3 nucleotides read TGTGCCAGCAGCTACAACTTAGTCCACACAAGAAACTATGGCTACACCTTC. Its protein is CASSYNLVHTRNYGYTF. The chain joins TRBV5-8 to TRBJ1-2; D is uncertain. V was cut by 3 bases and J by 2 bases, with 20 bases left in between. Per germline, CDR1 SGHTS and CDR2 YDEGEE. The CDR3 extends over 17 amino acids.

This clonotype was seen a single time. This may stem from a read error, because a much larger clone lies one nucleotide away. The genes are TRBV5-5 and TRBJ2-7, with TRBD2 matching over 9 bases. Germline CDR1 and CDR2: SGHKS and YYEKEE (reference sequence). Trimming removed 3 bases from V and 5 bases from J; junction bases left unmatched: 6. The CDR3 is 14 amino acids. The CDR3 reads CASSCSGGRDEQYV. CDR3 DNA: TGTGCCAGCAGCTGTAGCGGGGGTCGGGACGAGCAGTACGTC.

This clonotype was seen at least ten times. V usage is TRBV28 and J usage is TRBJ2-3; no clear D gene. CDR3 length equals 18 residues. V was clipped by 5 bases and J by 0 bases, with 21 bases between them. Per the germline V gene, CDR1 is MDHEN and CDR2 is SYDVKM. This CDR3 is CASSPPTGSRSSTDTQYF. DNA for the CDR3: TGTGCCAGCAGTCCACCTACGGGTTCGCGCTCGAGCACAGATACGCAGTATTTT.

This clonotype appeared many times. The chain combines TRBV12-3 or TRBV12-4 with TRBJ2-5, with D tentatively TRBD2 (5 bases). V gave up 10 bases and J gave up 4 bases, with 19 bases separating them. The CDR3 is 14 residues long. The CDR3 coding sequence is TGTGCCACCTCCTCCGGGATAGTGACAGAGACCCAGTACTTC. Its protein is CATSSGIVTETQYF.

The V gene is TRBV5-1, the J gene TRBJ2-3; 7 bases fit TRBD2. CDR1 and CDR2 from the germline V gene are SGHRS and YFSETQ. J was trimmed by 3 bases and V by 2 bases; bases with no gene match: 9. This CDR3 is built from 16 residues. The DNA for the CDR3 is TGCGCCAGCAGCTTCCTCGGGCGGGGGACGACAGATACGCAGTATTTT. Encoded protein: CASSFLGRGTTDTQYF.

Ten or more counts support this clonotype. The CDR3 DNA is TGTGCCACCAGCAGAGATCCGGTCGCTGGAAACACCATATATTTT. This translates into CATSRDPVAGNTIYF. The chain uses TRBV15 and TRBJ1-3; D unresolved. V was shortened by 0 bases and J by 2 bases, with 8 bases between the two germline ends. CDR3 length equals 15 residues. Germline V lookup: CDR1 LNHNV, CDR2 YYDKDF (reference sequence).

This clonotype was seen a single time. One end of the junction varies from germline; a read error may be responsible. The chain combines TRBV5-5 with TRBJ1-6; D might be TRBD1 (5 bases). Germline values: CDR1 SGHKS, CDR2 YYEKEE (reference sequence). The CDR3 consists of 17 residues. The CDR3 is CACSPPGRSSYNSPLHF. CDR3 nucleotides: TGTGCCTGCAGCCCTCCGGGACGGAGCTCCTATAATTCACCCCTCCACTTT.

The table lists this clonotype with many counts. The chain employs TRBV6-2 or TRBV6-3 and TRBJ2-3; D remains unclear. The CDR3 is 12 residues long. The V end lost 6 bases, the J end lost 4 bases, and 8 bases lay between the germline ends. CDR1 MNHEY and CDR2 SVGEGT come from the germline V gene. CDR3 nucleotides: TGTGCCAGCAGCCACGCGCCAGATACGCAGTATTTT. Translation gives CASSHAPDTQYF.